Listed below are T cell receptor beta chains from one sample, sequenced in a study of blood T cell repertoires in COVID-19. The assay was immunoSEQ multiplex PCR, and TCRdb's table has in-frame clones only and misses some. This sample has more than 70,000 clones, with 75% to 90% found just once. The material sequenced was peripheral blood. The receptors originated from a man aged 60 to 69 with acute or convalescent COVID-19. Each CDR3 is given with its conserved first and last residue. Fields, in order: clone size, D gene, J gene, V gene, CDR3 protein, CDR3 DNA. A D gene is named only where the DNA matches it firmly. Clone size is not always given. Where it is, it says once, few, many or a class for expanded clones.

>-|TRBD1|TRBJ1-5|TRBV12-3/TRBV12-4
CASRRGGAGPQHF
TGTGCCAGCAGACGAGGGGGCGCAGGGCCCCAGCATTTT
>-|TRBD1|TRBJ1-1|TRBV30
CAWREDRGGTEAFF
TGTGCCTGGAGAGAGGACAGGGGCGGTACTGAAGCTTTCTTT
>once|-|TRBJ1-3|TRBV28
CASRTGHTSGNTIYF
TGTGCCAGCAGGACCGGACATACCTCTGGAAACACCATATATTTT
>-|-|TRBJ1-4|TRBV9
CASSTGSVGEKLFF
TGTGCCAGCAGCACAGGGTCCGTTGGGGAAAAACTGTTTTTT
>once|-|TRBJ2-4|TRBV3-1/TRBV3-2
CASSQDLTGSSIQYF
TGTGCCAGCAGCCAAGATCTTACGGGGAGTAGCATTCAGTACTTC
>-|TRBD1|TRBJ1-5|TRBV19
CATTGTGGRSNQPQHF
TGTGCCACCACCGGGACAGGGGGAAGGAGCAATCAGCCCCAGCATTTT
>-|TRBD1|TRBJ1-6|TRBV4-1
CASSQDLSGTGARISNSPLHF
TGCGCCAGCAGCCAAGATCTGTCCGGGACAGGGGCGCGAATTAGCAATTCACCCCTCCACTTT
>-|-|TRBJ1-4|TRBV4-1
CASSQNVGVVEKLFF
TGCGCCAGCAGCCAAAATGTCGGGGTGGTAGAAAAACTGTTTTTT
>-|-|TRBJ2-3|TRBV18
CASSQGHSTDTQYF
TGTGCCAGCTCACAGGGGCATAGCACAGATACGCAGTATTTT
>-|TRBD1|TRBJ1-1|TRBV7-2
CASSLTGVRTEAFF
TGTGCCAGCAGCCTAACAGGGGTTAGGACTGAAGCTTTCTTT
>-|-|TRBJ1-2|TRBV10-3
CAISEREDGYTF
TGTGCCATCAGTGAAAGGGAGGATGGCTACACCTTC